The source of this T cell receptor (beta chain) is a study of cytomegalovirus exposure and HLA in healthy donors. Germline trimming cut 4 bases from V and 0 bases from J; bases unmatched to any gene: 3. The germline V gene encodes CDR1 SGHNT and CDR2 YYREEE (reference sequence). CDR3 size: 14 residues. PCR involved 60 Vbeta and 13 Jbeta primers. Assay: immunoSEQ multiplex PCR; the TCRdb copy retains only in-frame clones and omits some. This sample has about 110,000 clones, with less than 85% found just once. Turning to this clone: Its antigen is still unknown.

Whole-study results and caveats: Researchers reported in a later analysis that a missense DCLRE1C variant was tied to TCR beta V- and J-gene trimming. DRB1 showed the most TCR associations and HLA-C the fewest in a later analysis, as rates varied by HLA locus. Cytomegalovirus-associated status was assigned to some 160 TCR beta chains. Previous analysis showed most TCR beta V segments were productive about 90% or about 30% of the time.

This TCR derives from a middle-aged woman in good health and CMV-seronegative. Sequenced input: PBMCs. This chain connects TRBV5-4 to TRBJ2-7; TRBD1 matches at 8 bases. Here the CDR3 reads CASSDRGSSYEQYF. Written as DNA, the CDR3 is TGTGCCAGCAGCGACAGGGGAAGCTCCTACGAGCAGTACTTC.